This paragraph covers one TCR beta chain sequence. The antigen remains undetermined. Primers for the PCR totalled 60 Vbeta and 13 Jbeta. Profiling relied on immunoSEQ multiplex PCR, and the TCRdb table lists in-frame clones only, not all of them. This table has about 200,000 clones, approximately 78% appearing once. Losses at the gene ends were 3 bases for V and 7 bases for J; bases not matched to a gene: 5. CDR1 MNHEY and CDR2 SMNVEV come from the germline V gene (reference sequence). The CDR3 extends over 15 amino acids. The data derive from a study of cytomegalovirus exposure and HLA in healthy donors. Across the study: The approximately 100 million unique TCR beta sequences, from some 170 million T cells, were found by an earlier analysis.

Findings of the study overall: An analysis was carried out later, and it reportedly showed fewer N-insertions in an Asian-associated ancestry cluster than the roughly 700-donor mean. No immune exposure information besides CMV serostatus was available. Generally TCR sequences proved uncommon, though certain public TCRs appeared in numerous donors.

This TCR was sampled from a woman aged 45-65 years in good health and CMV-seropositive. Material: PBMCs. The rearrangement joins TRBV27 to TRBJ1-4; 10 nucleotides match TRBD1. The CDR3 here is CASSFSGTGVEKLFF. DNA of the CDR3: TGTGCCAGCAGTTTCTCCGGGACAGGGGTTGAAAAACTGTTTTTT.